The clone carrying this TCR beta chain was detected many times. Its antigen is unknown. The time point denotes: newly diagnosed GD, antithyroid drugs for less than 3 months. Construction of the TCR library relied on RNA isolated from PBMCs. The CDR3 is made up of 13 amino acids. Germline values: CDR1 SQVTM, CDR2 ANQGSEA. Germline trimming cut 4 bases from V and 7 bases from J; bases unmatched to any gene: 6. According to the study, TCR beta libraries were built with iRepertoire HTBI primers and CDR3-region Arm-PCR. MiXCR was run by TCRdb on the multiplex PCR reads, yielding one entry per CDR3 protein. The sample carries some 560,000 distinct CDR3 sequences, 15% to 20% recorded once. The source of the sample is a study of regulatory T cells in long-lasting Graves disease. For the study at large: Patients with new Graves' disease had used antithyroid drugs below 3 months. Study outcomes and limitations: Shared public clonotypes totalled over 2,500 in persistent patients, compared with just under 1,000 in new patients. TRBV28, TRBJ1-2 and TRBJ2-5 were favored in persistent disease.

The sample was also linked to a second study, of T cells in Graves' hyperthyroidism and ophthalmopathy.

The chain employs TRBV29-1 and TRBJ1-5; TRBD1 matches at 8 bases. The sequence derives from a woman in her forties or fifties with Graves disease. Sequences were derived from peripheral blood mononuclear cells (PBMCs), sampled at new diagnosis, from a patient treated with antithyroid drugs. The CDR3: CSVGTGSYQPQHF. The CDR3 nucleotides are TGCAGCGTTGGGACAGGGTCGTACCAGCCCCAGCATTTT.